These 29 T cell receptor beta chains came from one sample sequenced in a study of blood T cell repertoires in COVID-19. The protocol was immunoSEQ multiplex PCR, while the TCRdb copy is restricted to in-frame clones and leaves out a portion. The sample has about 220,000 clones; about 88% are singletons. The source material was peripheral blood. The receptors were sampled from a man in his forties or fifties who had recovered from COVID-19.

This chain connects TRBV2 to TRBJ2-5; 8 bases are a match to TRBD1. This CDR3 has 14 residues. Germline CDR1 is SNHLY and CDR2 is FYNNEI. Losses at the gene ends were 3 bases for V and 5 bases for J; bases not matched to a gene: 5. The CDR3 coding sequence is TGTGCCAGCAGTGATGCAGGGGGCCGGGAGACCCAGTACTTC. Amino acids: CASSDAGGRETQYF.

The sample holds many counts of this clone. The J gene is TRBJ1-1, the V gene TRBV9; 11 bases fit TRBD1. There are 15 residues in the CDR3. The J segment lost 4 bases and the V segment lost 4 bases, leaving 6 bases of the junction unmatched. CDR1 is SGDLS and CDR2 is YYNGEE in the germline V gene. In DNA, the CDR3 is TGTGCCAGCAGCCCTCGGACAGGGGGCATCACTGAAGCTTTCTTT. Protein product: CASSPRTGGITEAFF.

The chain joins TRBV9 to TRBJ2-3; TRBD1 might be the D (6 bases). Per germline, CDR1 SGDLS and CDR2 YYNGEE. Trimming removed 6 bases from V and 6 bases from J, with 20 bases in between. This CDR3 spans 15 amino acids. The CDR3 is CASNNGIARGDTQYF. The CDR3, as DNA: TGTGCCAGCAACAACGGGATCGCAAGGGGGGATACGCAGTATTTT.

A single count supports this clone. The chain recombines TRBV28 with TRBJ1-2; D unresolved. This CDR3 region has 13 residues. In germline, CDR1 is MDHEN, CDR2 SYDVKM. The ends were cut back, 2 bases at V and 8 bases at J, with 12 bases in the middle. The CDR3 is CASSLRDFGGYTF. In nucleotides, the CDR3 is TGTGCCAGCAGTTTACGGGATTTTGGGGGCTACACCTTC.

The chain has TRBV11-2 and TRBJ2-2, with TRBD2 matching 12 bases. This CDR3 contains 18 residues. Germline V gives CDR1 SGHAT, CDR2 FQNNGV. After removal of 0 bases from V and 1 base from J, the junction contained 3 bases not matched to a gene. CDR3 in amino acids: CASSLDTSGRWNTGELFF. In DNA form, the CDR3 reads TGTGCCAGCAGCTTAGATACTAGCGGGAGGTGGAACACCGGGGAGCTGTTTTTT. Drawing the rest from reference TRBV11-2 and TRBJ2-2, the complete variable domain is EAGVAQSPRYKIIEKRQSVAFWCNPISGHATLYWYQQILGQGPKLLIQFQNNGVVDDSQLPKDRFSAERLKGVDSTLKIQPAKLEDSAVYLCASSLDTSGRWNTGELFFGEGSRLTVL.

V usage is TRBV7-9 and J usage is TRBJ1-2, with a weak D call TRBD1 (5 bases). The CDR3 extends over 13 amino acids. Germline lookup yields CDR1 SEHNR and CDR2 FQNEAQ (reference sequence). V lost 8 bases and J lost 2, with 12 bases in between. CDR3 loop: CASGALPNYGYTF. CDR3 bases: TGTGCCAGCGGGGCCCTGCCCAACTATGGCTACACCTTC.

V usage is TRBV28 and J usage is TRBJ2-3, with TRBD2 matching 10 bases. This CDR3 is built from 15 residues. Per the germline V gene, CDR1 is MDHEN and CDR2 is SYDVKM. Trimming cost V 2 bases and J 6 bases; bases outside gene matches: 5. This CDR3 reads CASSLASGSVDTQYF. The CDR3 DNA reads TGTGCCAGCAGTTTAGCTAGCGGGAGTGTCGATACGCAGTATTTT.

This chain uses TRBV28 with TRBJ2-7, with 9 nucleotides matching TRBD2. The germline CDR1 and CDR2 sequences are MDHEN and SYDVKM. After removal of 4 bases from V and 2 bases from J, the junction contained 6 bases not matched to a gene. This CDR3 is 15 amino acids long. CDR3 nucleotides: TGTGCCAGCAGTTCGCCAGCGGGAGGCCCCTACGAGCAGTACTTC. Amino acid sequence: CASSSPAGGPYEQYF.

This chain uses TRBV7-5 with TRBJ2-1; the D call in the table, TRBD2, was not verified against the DNA. TRBV7-5 is labeled a pseudogene. The CDR3 is made up of 16 amino acids. CDR3 DNA: TGTGCCAGAAGCTTCCTCGGGACTAGCGATATCGGTGAGCAGTTCTTC. It codes for CARSFLGTSDIGEQFF.

The chain uses TRBV6-1 and TRBJ2-1; 11 nucleotides line up with TRBD2. V lost 3 bases, J lost 4 bases, and 8 bases stayed unmatched. From germline, CDR1 is MNHNS and CDR2 SASEGT. CDR3 size: 17 residues. CDR3 residues: CASSEFGTSGVYNEQFF. Written as DNA, the CDR3 is TGTGCCAGCAGTGAGTTCGGGACTAGCGGAGTATACAATGAGCAGTTCTTC.

The J gene is TRBJ2-1, the V gene TRBV2, with 12 bases that match TRBD1. J gave up 7 bases and V 7 bases, and 11 bases lay outside the gene matches. The CDR3 has 16 amino acids. Germline CDR1 SNHLY, CDR2 FYNNEI. CDR3 sequence: CASTLRWGQGANEQFF. CDR3 bases: TGTGCCAGCACTCTTAGGTGGGGACAGGGGGCGAATGAGCAGTTCTTC.

The chain links TRBV24-1 to TRBJ1-4, with 9 bases lining up with TRBD1. Germline V CDR1 and CDR2: KGHDR, SFDVKD. The V segment lost 2 bases and the J segment 8 bases; nucleotides outside the gene matches: 5. The length of the CDR3 is 15 residues. The DNA of the CDR3 is TGTGCCACCAGTGATTCCGGGACAGGGAAAGAAAAACTGTTTTTT. Residues: CATSDSGTGKEKLFF.

This clone came up a few times. The chain uses TRBV28 and TRBJ2-3; TRBD2 agrees at 8 bases. Germline V CDR1 and CDR2: MDHEN, SYDVKM. J gave up 0 bases and V 5 bases, and 7 bases lay outside the gene matches. The length of the CDR3 is 16 residues. This CDR3 is CASSQSSSGSTDTQYF. The CDR3 nucleotides are TGTGCCAGCAGTCAGTCGTCTAGCGGGAGCACAGATACGCAGTATTTT.

J is TRBJ2-7 and V is TRBV6-5; 11 nucleotides match TRBD2. Trimming took 6 bases from V and 2 from J; bases not matched to a gene: 6. The CDR3 covers 15 residues. CDR1 and CDR2 (germline): MNHEY, SVGAGI. The CDR3 loop is CASSSGTSGTYEQYF. The CDR3 DNA reads TGTGCCAGCAGCTCCGGGACTAGCGGCACCTACGAGCAGTACTTC.

The chain employs TRBV9 and TRBJ2-3, with TRBD2 as a possible D gene (6 bases). CDR3 length: 17 amino acids. The V gene lost 1 base and the J gene lost 3 bases, with 18 bases spanning the gap. The germline V gene has CDR1 SGDLS and CDR2 YYNGEE. The DNA of the CDR3 is TGTGCCAGCAGCGTACGCCTTCTAGCGCCGAATACAGATACGCAGTATTTT. It translates to CASSVRLLAPNTDTQYF.

This chain uses TRBV5-1 with TRBJ1-6, with D unclear. The V gene's germline CDR1 is SGHRS and CDR2 YFSETQ. This CDR3 contains 13 residues. The V end lost 1 base, the J end lost 9 bases, and 8 bases lay between the germline ends. The CDR3 protein is CASSLPGSSPLHF. The CDR3 DNA reads as TGCGCCAGCAGCTTGCCGGGTAGTTCACCCCTCCACTTT.

This clone was counted between two and nine times. The chain employs TRBV7-8 and TRBJ1-1, with 7 bases that match TRBD1. V shed 4 bases and J 1 base; nucleotides not matched to a gene: 9. Germline V gene data show CDR1 as SGHVS and CDR2 as FQNEAQ. This CDR3 is 16 amino acids long. For the CDR3, the DNA is TGTGCCAGCAGCTCAAAACAGGGGACAACGAACACTGAAGCTTTCTTT. This gives the protein CASSSKQGTTNTEAFF.

This clone appeared once. The V call is TRBV30, the J call TRBJ2-1; tentatively, D is TRBD1 (6 bases). The CDR3 covers 14 residues. CDR1 is GTSNPN and CDR2 is SVGIG in the germline V gene (reference sequence). V was cut by 3 bases and J by 5 bases, with 14 bases left in between. The CDR3 protein is CAWRAGTQDNEQFF. The DNA for the CDR3 is TGTGCCTGGAGGGCCGGGACACAAGACAATGAGCAGTTCTTC.

The chain joins TRBV3-1 (or the pseudogene TRBV3-2) to TRBJ2-5, with D perhaps matching TRBD2 (6 bases). Trimming pared 4 bases from V and 6 bases from J, leaving 15 bases between. Germline assignment: CDR1 LGHDT and CDR2 YNNKEL (reference sequence). The CDR3 runs to 14 residues. The chain's CDR3 is CASSPTSTVKTQYF. In DNA form, the CDR3 reads TGTGCCAGCAGCCCCACTAGCACGGTGAAGACCCAGTACTTC.

V gene TRBV18 combines with J gene TRBJ2-2; D may be TRBD1 (5 bases). CDR1 is KGHSH and CDR2 is LQKENI in the germline V gene. The ends were cut back, 4 bases at V and 4 bases at J, with 13 bases in the middle. The CDR3 sequence is 15 residues long. CDR3 region: CASSRTTSTTGELFF. CDR3 DNA: TGTGCCAGCTCACGGACAACCTCGACCACCGGGGAGCTGTTTTTT.

This rearrangement joins TRBV27 to TRBJ2-7, with 8 bases identical to TRBD2. The J segment lost 2 bases and the V segment lost 4 bases, leaving 7 bases of the junction unmatched. Germline CDR1 and CDR2: MNHEY and SMNVEV (reference sequence). This CDR3 comprises 15 residues. For the CDR3, the DNA is TGTGCCAGCAGTTGGGGTAGCGGGACGGCCTACGAGCAGTACTTC. Encoded protein: CASSWGSGTAYEQYF.

This clone was detected a few times. The rearrangement uses TRBV28 and TRBJ1-5; D may be TRBD1 (6 bases). This CDR3 spans 14 amino acids. Germline lookup yields CDR1 MDHEN and CDR2 SYDVKM. Trimming removed 2 bases at V and 3 bases at J, with 8 bases between. CDR3 sequence reads: CASSLLGANQPQHF. The CDR3 DNA is TGTGCCAGCAGTTTACTGGGGGCCAATCAGCCCCAGCATTTT.

This clone has a handful of counts. This chain joins TRBV10-3 and TRBJ2-7; perhaps TRBD1 as D (6 bases). The V gene lost 3 bases and the J gene lost 4 bases, with 13 bases spanning the gap. The length of the CDR3 is 14 residues. The germline V gene has CDR1 ENHRY and CDR2 SYGVKD. CDR3 in amino acids: CAISDRVGGYEQYF. The CDR3 region has the DNA TGTGCCATCAGTGACAGGGTAGGGGGATACGAGCAGTACTTC.

This clone has only one observation. The genes are TRBV28 and TRBJ1-5; 7 bases fit TRBD1. This CDR3 spans 16 amino acids. The V and J ends lost 6 bases and 0 bases, in that order; junction bases with no gene match: 8. Per germline, CDR1 MDHEN and CDR2 SYDVKM. CDR3 sequence: CASRQGTYYSNQPQHF. The CDR3 region has the DNA TGTGCCAGCAGACAGGGGACTTATTATAGCAATCAGCCCCAGCATTTT. Based on the CDR3 plus reference TRBV28 and TRBJ1-5, the full variable domain is DVKVTQSSRYLVKRTGEKVFLECVQDMDHENMFWYRQDPGLGLRLIYFSYDVKMKEKGDIPEGYSVSREKKERFSLILESASTNQTSMYLCASRQGTYYSNQPQHFGDGTRLSIL.

The V call is TRBV19, the J call TRBJ2-1, with a possible D match to TRBD2 (6 bases). Germline assignment: CDR1 LNHDA and CDR2 SQIVND (reference sequence). Trimming took 10 bases from V and 9 from J, leaving 13 bases between them. There are 11 residues in the CDR3. For the CDR3, the DNA is TGTGCCACTGCGGAGGGGCTTGAGCAGTTCTTC. Its translation: CATAEGLEQFF. Complete variable domain (other parts from reference TRBV19 and TRBJ2-1): DGGITQSPKYLFRKEGQNVTLSCEQNLNHDAMYWYRQDPGQGLRLIYYSQIVNDFQKGDIAEGYSVSREKKESFPLTVTSAQKNPTAFYLCATAEGLEQFFGPGTRLTVL.

This clone showed up just a few times. The chain is built from TRBV6-8 and TRBJ2-7; D possibly corresponds to TRBD2 (5 bases). This CDR3 spans 16 amino acids. V was trimmed by 6 bases and J by 3 bases, leaving 21 bases between them. Germline V gene lookup returns CDR1 MNHGY and CDR2 SAAAGT. CDR3: CASSPFEAEGNYEQYF. CDR3 in DNA: TGTGCCAGCAGCCCCTTTGAAGCGGAAGGAAACTACGAGCAGTACTTC.

V gene TRBV30 combines with J gene TRBJ1-5; tentatively, D is TRBD1 (5 bases). This CDR3 region has 13 residues. CDR1 is GTSNPN, CDR2 SVGIG, per germline (reference sequence). Trimming took off 2 bases at V and 3 bases at J, with 8 bases between the two ends. In DNA, the CDR3 is TGTGCCTGGAGTTCAGGGTACAATCAGCCCCAGCATTTT. This translates into CAWSSGYNQPQHF.

This chain links TRBV28 with TRBJ1-1; no firm D call. Germline V gene data show CDR1 as MDHEN and CDR2 as SYDVKM. CDR3 size: 11 residues. V was trimmed by 4 bases and J by 6 bases, leaving 6 bases between them. As DNA, the CDR3 is TGTGCCAGCAGTTCTAACCCTGAAGCTTTCTTT. Translating gives CASSSNPEAFF.

The chain uses TRBV29-1 and TRBJ2-1; the match to TRBD2 covers 9 bases. V lost 1 base, J lost 9 bases, and 10 bases stayed unmatched. CDR1 SQVTM and CDR2 ANQGSEA come from the germline V gene. The CDR3 extends over 15 amino acids. CDR3 sequence: CSVEGSSGRGGEQFF. In nucleotides, the CDR3 is TGCAGCGTTGAAGGAAGTAGCGGGAGAGGCGGTGAGCAGTTCTTC.